These 29 T cell receptor delta chains came from one sample sequenced in a study of γδ T cells in repeated Plasmodium falciparum infection. TCRdb reprocessed the multiplex PCR reads using CATT. The sample carries over 45,000 delta-chain clones, about 1.6% recorded once. Bulk repertoires came from Vgamma9/Vdelta2+ or Vdelta2-negative gammadelta T cells flow-sorted from PBMC. Sequencing was carried out using gamma-delta T cells from blood. The receptor set was obtained from a pool of human donors (malaria-infected and uninfected, not separated).

In regard to this clone: A far bigger clonotype differs at one base, so this is likely a read error. Other DNA sequences in the same sample also yield this CDR3. This chain joins TRDV1 and TRDJ1; tentative D call: TRDD3 (6 bases). TCRdb leaves out the J gene; it was filled in here by matching the DNA to germline. V shed 1 base and J shed 5 bases, with 35 bases lying between them. The CDR3 runs 22 residues. Germline V CDR1 and CDR2: TSWWSYY, QGS. The CDR3 spells CALGEPPRGRGRSGAVLDKLIF. The CDR3 nucleotides read TGTGCTCTTGGGGAACCCCCGCGGGGTCGGGGGCGCTCTGGGGCTGTCCTGGATAAACTCATCTTT.

This clone was observed a few times. With a far larger clone one base away, a read error is the likely cause. The sample has other DNA sequences that encode this CDR3 too. The V gene is TRDV1, the J gene TRDJ3, with TRDD3 matching 7 bases. Because TCRdb records no J gene, it was assigned here through a match of the DNA to germline. Germline CDR1 is TSWWSYY and CDR2 is QGS. The CDR3 is 21 residues long. The CDR3 DNA reads as TGCGCTCTTGCCCTCTTGGGGATAAGGTCGGATAGCTCCTGGGACACCCGACAGATGTTTTTC. Its protein product is CALALLGIRSDSSWDTRQMFF.

This clone turned up a few times. A far larger clone is just one base off, so this is likely a read error. The same CDR3 arises from other DNA sequences in this sample as well. The V gene reported is TRDV1; the J gene is uncalled; the table's D call of TRDD3 was not tested on the DNA. The CDR3 extends over 22 amino acids. Germline CDR1 reads TSWWSYY; CDR2 reads QGS. The CDR3 protein is CALGEGVPLSWWGIRRTDKLIF. The CDR3 DNA is TGTGCTCTTGGGGAAGGAGTACCCCTCTCGTGGTGGGGGATACGGCGAACCGATAAACTTATCTTT.

Comment on this clone: The protein TCRdb lists belongs to a much larger clone and differs from this DNA's translation at residue 15, which points to a read error; the protein shown is made from the DNA. The chain employs TRDV1 and TRDJ1; 7 bases agree with TRDD3. The J gene comes from matching the DNA to germline here; TCRdb lacks it. From germline, CDR1 is TSWWSYY and CDR2 QGS. The CDR3 is 22 amino acids. Losses at the gene ends were 5 bases for V and 7 bases for J; bases not matched to a gene: 34. CDR3 in amino acids: CALGRSPPRTFSTGVSQGKLIF. CDR3 coding DNA: TGTGCTCTTGGGAGATCCCCACCTAGGACTTTCTCTACTGGGGTATCCCAGGGTAAACTCATCTTT.

This clone was seen at least ten times. This likely came from a read error, as a far larger clone is one base away. Other DNA sequences within the sample encode an identical CDR3. This chain links TRDV1 with TRDJ1; 8 positions match TRDD3. Looked up from germline, CDR1 is TSWWSYY and CDR2 is QGS. The CDR3 runs to 18 residues. V lost 0 bases to trimming and J lost 0 bases; unmatched junction nucleotides: 9. The DNA for the CDR3 is TGTGCTCTTGGGGAACTAAAGTGGGGGATGTCCGACACCGATAAACTCATCTTT. It specifies CALGELKWGMSDTDKLIF.

Remarks on this clone: It may be a read error: a sequence one base away is much more abundant. The sample carries other DNA sequences with the same CDR3. The chain has TRDV1 and TRDJ1; 7 nucleotides align to TRDD3. Here the J gene came from matching the DNA to germline, since TCRdb omits it. Germline CDR1 and CDR2: TSWWSYY and QGS. Germline trimming cut 6 bases from V and 0 bases from J; bases unmatched to any gene: 25. The CDR3 has 21 residues. The CDR3 nucleotides read TGTGCTCTTGGTGAGCTGAAAGTTCCGTCCACCTGGGGGGAATACACCGATAAACTCATCTTT. Translation: CALGELKVPSTWGEYTDKLIF.

Remarks on this clone: A far larger clone is one base from this, pointing to a likely read error. The sample contains more than one DNA sequence encoding this CDR3. This chain joins TRDV1 and TRDJ1, with 12 bases that match TRDD3. TCRdb offers no J gene call, so here the DNA was matched to germline to obtain one. The germline V gene encodes CDR1 TSWWSYY and CDR2 QGS. This CDR3 region has 24 residues. V dropped 4 bases and J dropped 3; count of bases not matched to a gene: 30. CDR3 in amino acids: CALGATQFLPVLYTGGYLADKLIF. The CDR3 DNA is TGTGCTCTTGGGGCTACCCAATTCCTACCGGTCCTCTATACTGGGGGATACCTCGCCGATAAACTCATCTTT.

This clone was counted only a few times. For this DNA, TCRdb reports the protein of a much larger clone, which diverges at residue 6, most likely from a read error; the protein presented here is translated directly from the DNA. The genes are TRDV1 and TRDJ1; possible D gene TRDD3, 5 bases. The CDR3 length is 19 residues. V was shortened by 1 base and J by 0 bases, with 21 bases between the two germline ends. From germline, CDR1 is TSWWSYY and CDR2 QGS. Here the CDR3 DNA reads TGTGCTCTTGGGGAACCTCTCTCACCCCGATGGGGTTACACCGATAAACTCATCTTT. As protein: CALGEPLSPRWGYTDKLIF.

Many counts were recorded for this clone. V and J are TRDV2 and TRDJ1; D possibly corresponds to TRDD3 (6 bases). Here the J gene came from matching the DNA to germline, since TCRdb omits it. Germline V gives CDR1 GEAIGNYY, CDR2 EKD. V gave up 3 bases and J gave up 2 bases, with 30 bases separating them. The CDR3 sequence is 20 residues long. CDR3 sequence reads: CACDSIGERGTHPFTDKLIF. CDR3 coding DNA: TGTGCCTGTGACTCTATAGGGGAACGGGGGACTCATCCGTTTACCGATAAACTCATCTTT.

This clone has more than one count but fewer than ten. This sequence is one base from a far larger clone and is likely a read error. The sample holds other DNA sequences that translate to the same CDR3. The chain joins TRDV2 to TRDJ1; 10 bases agree with TRDD3. Matching the DNA to germline supplied the J gene, which TCRdb does not give. The V gene's germline CDR1 is GEAIGNYY and CDR2 EKD. The CDR3 extends over 19 amino acids. CDR3 nucleotide sequence: TGCGCCTGTGACACCCTCCGCGGGTGGGGGATACTCCACACCGATAAACTCATCTTT. It codes for CACDTLRGWGILHTDKLIF.

In its sample, this clone was seen a few times. The protein TCRdb gives is from a much larger clone and does not agree with this DNA's translation at residue 12, likely a read error; the protein shown here comes from the DNA. The chain recombines TRDV1 with TRDJ1, with TRDD3 matching over 8 bases. TCRdb does not report a J gene; here it was assigned by matching the DNA to germline references. CDR1 and CDR2 from the germline V gene are TSWWSYY and QGS. J was trimmed by 5 bases and V by 0 bases; bases with no gene match: 11. The CDR3 has 17 amino acids. DNA of the CDR3: TGTGCTCTTGGGGAACTTTCTGGGGGACATAACTGGGATAAACTCATCTTT. It translates to CALGELSGGHNWDKLIF.

This clone was seen more than once but under ten times. The mismatch at residues 10 and 16 between this DNA's translation and the TCRdb protein of a much larger clone likely reflects a read error; the protein shown is translated from the DNA. This sequence joins TRDV1 and TRDJ2, with 7 bases aligning to TRDD3. CDR1 and CDR2 (germline): TSWWSYY, QGS. This CDR3 has 19 residues. The CDR3 loop is CALGEREWGSPSLTAELFF. DNA for the CDR3: TGTGCTCTTGGGGAACGGGAATGGGGGAGCCCCTCTTTGACAGCAGAACTCTTCTTT.

To note about this clone: The mismatch at residue 12 between this DNA's translation and the TCRdb protein of a much larger clone likely reflects a read error; the protein shown is translated from the DNA. There is no J gene call, but TRDV2 is given as the V gene. In germline, CDR1 is GEAIGNYY, CDR2 EKD. The CDR3 sequence is 14 residues long. Here the CDR3 DNA reads TGTGCCTGTGACCCCGTACTGTACACCGATAAACACATCTTT. This gives the protein CACDPVLYTDKHIF.

This clone has just a few counts. A far larger clone is just one base off, so this is likely a read error. Other DNA sequences from this sample encode an identical CDR3 as well. The J gene is TRDJ1, the V gene TRDV1; 9 nucleotides align to TRDD3. The J gene, absent from TCRdb, was called here by matching the DNA to germline. This CDR3 comprises 17 residues. Germline assignment: CDR1 TSWWSYY and CDR2 QGS. In DNA form, the CDR3 reads TGCGCTCTTGGGCCGGATCACGCGGGGGATACTCGGGGGGGACTCATCTTT. It is translated as CALGPDHAGDTRGGLIF.

Only a few counts were recorded for this clone. The TCRdb protein, from a much larger clone, departs from this DNA's translation at residue 8, likely by read error; the protein shown derives from the DNA. The chain joins TRDV2 to TRDJ1; D gene uncertain. The J gene, not given by TCRdb, was assigned here from a germline match of the nucleotide sequence. The CDR3 totals 13 residues. In germline, CDR1 is GEAIGNYY, CDR2 EKD. V lost 2 bases to trimming and J lost 4 bases, with 10 bases between them. The CDR3 loop is CACDSVGIDKLIF. In DNA, the CDR3 is TGTGCCTGTGACAGTGTAGGAATCGATAAACTCATCTTT.

In this sample, this clone turned up many times. The chain is built from TRDV1 and TRDJ1; 8 bases match TRDD3. The CDR3 runs to 20 residues. The J segment lost 9 bases and the V segment lost 4 bases, leaving 28 bases of the junction unmatched. Germline-derived CDR1 and CDR2 are TSWWSYY and QGS. The CDR3 region is CALGATALPHETGGITELIF. The CDR3 DNA sequence: TGTGCTCTTGGGGCGACGGCTCTCCCTCACGAAACTGGGGGGATAACAGAACTCATCTTT.

A remark on this clone: TCRdb's entry gives the protein of a much larger clone, which mismatches this DNA's translation at residue 18, likely from a read error; the protein reported here is translated from the DNA. J is TRDJ1 and V is TRDV1; TRDD3 aligns across 12 bases. Looked up from germline, CDR1 is TSWWSYY and CDR2 is QGS. The CDR3 is 19 residues long. The CDR3 loop is CALGDRDWGIPRNTDKLTF. CDR3 DNA: TGTGCTCTTGGGGACCGCGACTGGGGGATACCCAGAAACACCGATAAACTCACCTTT.

For this clone: A read error is the likely source, as a far larger clone sits one nucleotide away. In the same sample, other DNA sequences code for this CDR3. The chain employs TRDV1 and TRDJ1; D perhaps matches TRDD2 (7 bases). CDR3 length equals 21 residues. From germline, CDR1 is TSWWSYY and CDR2 QGS. V lost 3 bases and J lost 8, with 37 bases in between. CDR3 in DNA: TGTGCTCTTGGGGAGGTATTCCTACCCTCAACGCTGGGGATCAATAGCGACAAACTCATCTTT. As protein: CALGEVFLPSTLGINSDKLIF.

Turning to this clone: A read error is possible here, since a much larger clone lies one base away. CDR3 loop: CALGRRLEGYADTDKPIF. The CDR3 coding sequence is TGTGCCCTTGGGCGCCGCCTGGAAGGATACGCGGACACCGATAAACCCATCTTT. The V gene call reads TRDV1; no J gene was called; the table's D gene call, TRDD3, was not cross checked with the DNA. The CDR3 sequence is 18 residues long. CDR1 and CDR2 from the germline V gene are TSWWSYY and QGS.

For this clone: One base separates it from a far larger clone, so it is likely a read error. Other nucleotide sequences in the sample specify the same CDR3. J is TRDJ1 and V is TRDV2; 13 bases map to TRDD3. No J gene is reported in TCRdb; it was inferred here by comparing the DNA with germline. Germline CDR1 GEAIGNYY, CDR2 EKD. Trimming removed 0 bases from V and 4 bases from J; junction bases left unmatched: 19. The CDR3 covers 21 residues. The CDR3 DNA reads TGTGCCTGTGACACCGGGGCCCTGGTGACTGGGGGATACGGGAACAGCGATAAACTCATCTTT. As protein: CACDTGALVTGGYGNSDKLIF.

This clone appeared a few times. TCRdb pairs this DNA with a much larger clone's protein that differs at residue 9, likely a read error; the protein shown was translated from the DNA. V gene TRDV1 combines with J gene TRDJ1, with D possibly TRDD2 on 5 matching bases. Trimming took 0 bases from V and 0 from J, leaving 17 bases between them. Germline loops: CDR1 TSWWSYY, CDR2 QGS. The CDR3 is 18 residues long. The CDR3 coding sequence is TGTGCTCTTGGGGAACTTGACCCCTCCCTACGGCACACCGATAAACTCATCTTT. This gives the protein CALGELDPSLRHTDKLIF.

In this sample, this clone turned up many times. A single base separates this from a much larger clone, so it may be a read error. The V and J genes are TRDV2 and TRDJ1, with a weak D call TRDD3 (5 bases). CDR3 length: 21 residues. Germline V gives CDR1 GEAIGNYY, CDR2 EKD. In DNA form, the CDR3 reads TGTGCCTATGACACATATCGGGAAGAAGAGGATATCCGGGGGTACACCGATAAACTCATCTTT. Translating it yields CAYDTYREEEDIRGYTDKLIF.

There are many counts of this clone. TCRdb pairs this DNA with a much larger clone's protein that differs at residue 15, likely a read error; the protein shown was translated from the DNA. This chain connects TRDV1 to TRDJ1; TRDD3 agrees at 11 bases. The J gene was missing in TCRdb and was found by matching the end of the DNA to germline. Germline V gives CDR1 TSWWSYY, CDR2 QGS. The CDR3 contains 19 residues. J was trimmed by 7 bases and V by 1 base; bases with no gene match: 17. CDR3 sequence (DNA): TGTGCTCTTGGGGAACCCTACGTAGAGGGGCTGGGGGATACCAGTAAACTCATCTTT. Translating gives CALGEPYVEGLGDTSKLIF.

Notes on this clone: Translating this DNA gives a protein that differs at residue 11 from the TCRdb one, which belongs to a much larger clone; a read error is likely, and the protein shown is this translation. In DNA, the CDR3 is TGTGCCTGTGACACCGGCCCTGGGGGATACCTTCCGTACACCGATAAACTCATCTTT. Protein product: CACDTGPGGYLPYTDKLIF. This sequence joins TRDV2 and TRDJ1; 11 positions agree with TRDD3. Since TCRdb gives no J gene, matching the DNA to germline was used here to assign it. V trimming: 0 bases; J trimming: 0 bases; junction bases outside the gene matches: 11. The germline V gene has CDR1 GEAIGNYY and CDR2 EKD. The CDR3 runs 19 residues.

This clone was counted at least ten times. The J gene is TRDJ1, the V gene TRDV1; a weak D match, TRDD2 (7 bases). There are 20 residues in the CDR3. Germline V gene lookup returns CDR1 TSWWSYY and CDR2 QGS. The V and J ends lost 2 bases and 0 bases respectively, with 25 bases between them. This CDR3 reads CALGEGFLPVLGTYTDKLIF. CDR3 coding DNA: TGTGCTCTTGGGGAAGGTTTCCTACCTGTACTGGGCACGTACACCGATAAACTCATCTTT.

As regards this clone: TCRdb lists the protein of a much larger clone for this DNA, which differs at residue 13, so this is likely a read error; the protein given here is translated from the DNA itself. The V call is TRDV3, the J call TRDJ1, with TRDD3 identical over 7 bases. The CDR3 runs 16 residues. Germline values: CDR1 TVYSNPD, CDR2 GDNSRS (reference sequence). CDR3 loop: CAFIPGGPPYTDELIF. CDR3 sequence (DNA): TGTGCCTTCATCCCTGGGGGTCCACCGTACACCGATGAACTCATCTTT.

This clone has a handful of counts. The protein in TCRdb stems from a much larger clone and differs at residue 11 from this DNA's translation, likely a read error; here the protein is translated from the DNA. The CDR3 reads CAANKPPPSSAGQGYTDKLIF. The CDR3 DNA is TGTGCCGCTAATAAACCTCCCCCTTCATCTGCCGGCCAGGGGTACACCGATAAACTCATCTTT. The V and J genes are TRDV3 and TRDJ1; TRDD2 might be the D (5 bases). TCRdb offers no J gene call, so here the DNA was matched to germline to obtain one. CDR3 size: 21 residues. The germline gives CDR1 TVYSNPD, CDR2 GDNSRS (reference sequence). Trimming pared 5 bases from V and 0 bases from J, leaving 37 bases between.

This clone has only a few counts. The protein TCRdb gives is from a much larger clone and does not agree with this DNA's translation at residue 4, likely a read error; the protein shown here comes from the DNA. The chain recombines TRDV3 with TRDJ1; D is perhaps TRDD3 (7 bases). TCRdb gives no J gene; it was assigned here by matching the DNA to germline. The CDR3 length is 21 residues. Trimming removed 2 bases from V and 0 bases from J, with 34 bases in between. Germline lookup yields CDR1 TVYSNPD and CDR2 GDNSRS (reference sequence). CDR3 loop: CAFGAPSPLGAIWAYTDKLIF. DNA of the CDR3: TGTGCCTTTGGAGCGCCTTCCCCCCTGGGGGCCATATGGGCGTACACCGATAAACTCATCTTT.

This clone was seen more than once but under ten times. TCRdb shows a much larger clone's protein in place of this DNA's translation, and the two differ at residue 10, likely through a read error; the protein shown is translated from the DNA. The chain carries TRDV1 and TRDJ1; D is ambiguous. The CDR3 covers 13 residues. Per germline, CDR1 TSWWSYY and CDR2 QGS. Trimming shortened V by 0 bases and J by 9 bases, and 11 bases separated the two germline ends. The CDR3, as DNA: TGTGCTCTTGGGGAACTCTTGTCTCAAGAACTCATCTTT. Its translation is CALGELLSQELIF.